The 18 T cell receptor beta chains below were found in one sample sequenced in a study of shared clonotypes between healthy human individuals. Only in-frame clones appear in the TCRdb table, and some are missing; sequencing was by immunoSEQ multiplex PCR. The sample includes 450,000 to 500,000 clones, about 72% of them seen just once. The material sequenced was PBMCs. The receptors were sampled from a woman aged 40 to 50 in good health. Some clones in this sample may be carry-over from other donors' samples.

V usage is TRBV7-8 and J usage is TRBJ2-5; the D gene is possibly TRBD2 (5 bases). Germline V CDR1 and CDR2: SGHVS, FQNEAQ. This CDR3 comprises 13 residues. Trimming took 1 base from V and 11 from J, leaving 14 bases between them. Written as DNA, the CDR3 is TGTGCCAGCAGCTTAGGACCGGTCGGGGAGCAGTACTTC. Residues: CASSLGPVGEQYF.

The V gene is TRBV11-1, the J gene TRBJ2-3, with D possibly being TRBD2 (6 bases). The length of the CDR3 is 15 residues. Trimming removed 5 bases at V and 0 bases at J, with 12 bases between. Germline V gene data show CDR1 as SGHAT and CDR2 as FQDESV (reference sequence). This chain's CDR3 is CASSNSGTSTDTQYF. DNA of the CDR3: TGTGCCAGCAGCAATAGCGGAACTAGCACAGATACGCAGTATTTT.

The rearrangement uses TRBV19 and TRBJ1-4, with no clear D. From germline, CDR1 is LNHDA and CDR2 SQIVND (reference sequence). The V and J ends lost 1 base and 6 bases respectively, with 9 bases between them. CDR3 length: 14 residues. CDR3: CASSIALADEKLFF. The CDR3, as DNA: TGTGCCAGTAGTATAGCACTCGCGGATGAAAAACTGTTTTTT.

This rearrangement joins TRBV25-1 to TRBJ2-5; the D is unclear. The ends were cut back, 7 bases at V and 0 bases at J, with 9 bases in the middle. Germline assignment: CDR1 MGHDK and CDR2 SYGVNS. CDR3 length equals 13 residues. The DNA of the CDR3 is TGTGCCAGCATCAGTAGAGACCAAGAGACCCAGTACTTC. Translation gives CASISRDQETQYF.

The chain recombines TRBV6-1 with TRBJ2-2; D may correspond to TRBD1 or TRBD2 (6 bases each). This CDR3 spans 16 amino acids. The V gene's germline CDR1 is MNHNS and CDR2 SASEGT. V was shortened by 4 bases and J by 5 bases, with 17 bases between the two germline ends. CDR3 amino acids: CASSVLWGAGTGELFF. The CDR3 bases are TGTGCCAGCAGTGTACTCTGGGGGGCAGGAACCGGGGAGCTGTTTTTT.

This chain joins TRBV6-1 and TRBJ2-6; D remains unclear. CDR1 and CDR2 from the germline V gene are MNHNS and SASEGT. This CDR3 is 15 amino acids long. V lost 3 bases and J 1 base, leaving 7 bases between the germline ends. CDR3 protein: CASSESVSGANVLTF. The CDR3 DNA follows: TGTGCCAGCAGTGAGAGTGTATCTGGGGCCAACGTCCTGACTTTC.

CDR3 nucleotides: TGTGCCAGCAGCCTTTACACTAGCGGGAGTGTGCAGTTCTTC. It is translated as CASSLYTSGSVQFF. V and J are TRBV11-2 and TRBJ2-1; 11 bases are a match to TRBD2. Germline-derived CDR1 and CDR2 are SGHAT and FQNNGV. The CDR3 has 14 amino acids. V trimming: 5 bases; J trimming: 12 bases; junction bases outside the gene matches: 9.

The chain employs TRBV18 and TRBJ2-6, with a weak D call TRBD2 (5 bases). The CDR3 length is 16 residues. The V end lost 3 bases, the J end lost 4 bases, and 13 bases lay between the germline ends. The germline V gene has CDR1 KGHSH and CDR2 LQKENI. CDR3 nucleotides: TGTGCCAGCTCACCCCTTCCGGGGTCGGGGGCCAACGTCCTGACTTTC. Residues: CASSPLPGSGANVLTF.

This clone was counted only a few times. This chain joins TRBV11-1 and TRBJ1-1; possible D gene TRBD1, 5 bases. The CDR3 sequence is 14 residues long. V lost 3 bases and J lost 1, with 9 bases in between. CDR1 SGHAT and CDR2 FQDESV come from the germline V gene (reference sequence). CDR3 loop: CASSLVGTNTEAFF. As DNA, the CDR3 is TGTGCCAGCAGCTTGGTAGGGACGAACACTGAAGCTTTCTTT.

This clone was seen just once. Additional DNA sequences in this sample encode the identical CDR3. The genes are TRBV7-2 and TRBJ2-5; TRBD2 agrees at 7 bases. The CDR3 sequence is 14 residues long. V gave up 1 base and J gave up 2 bases; unmatched junction bases: 1. Germline assignment: CDR1 SGHTA and CDR2 FQGNSA. The CDR3 spells CASSLVGGQETQYF. CDR3 nucleotide sequence: TGTGCCAGCAGCTTAGTGGGAGGGCAAGAGACCCAGTACTTC.

The sample holds a few counts of this clone. The gene calls are TRBV28 and TRBJ2-7, with a tentative D call TRBD1 (6 bases). This CDR3 spans 11 amino acids. Trimming removed 10 bases from V and 3 bases from J, with 10 bases in between. Germline loops: CDR1 MDHEN, CDR2 SYDVKM. The CDR3 reads CATKDSYEQYF. The CDR3 nucleotides read TGTGCCACCAAGGACAGCTACGAGCAGTACTTC.

This clone was observed at least ten times. The rearrangement joins TRBV6-4 to TRBJ2-5; the match to TRBD2 covers 7 bases. This CDR3 has 15 amino acids. V was clipped by 0 bases and J by 5 bases; unmatched bases: 6. Per the germline V gene, CDR1 is MRHNA and CDR2 is SNTAGT. The CDR3 bases are TGTGCCAGCAGTGACTCCTGGGGAGGGGTGGAGACCCAGTACTTC. It translates to CASSDSWGGVETQYF.

This chain joins TRBV7-3 and TRBJ1-6; D is uncertain. CDR3 length: 14 amino acids. The V and J ends lost 2 bases and 9 bases respectively, with 11 bases between them. Germline V CDR1 and CDR2: SGHTA, FQGTGA. CDR3 bases: TGTGCCAGCAGCTTAGCCGGGAGAGGTTCACCCCTCCACTTT. Amino acids: CASSLAGRGSPLHF.

This chain connects TRBV7-2 to TRBJ2-1; D tentatively reads TRBD1 or TRBD2 (5 bases each). The CDR3 runs 15 residues. In germline, CDR1 is SGHTA, CDR2 FQGNSA. Trimming shortened V by 3 bases and J by 6 bases, and 15 bases separated the two germline ends. CDR3 in amino acids: CASSFLSGPFNEQFF. The CDR3 DNA sequence: TGTGCCAGCAGCTTCCTGTCGGGACCCTTCAATGAGCAGTTCTTC.

This rearrangement joins TRBV5-6 to TRBJ2-3, with 10 bases fitting TRBD2. CDR3 length equals 16 residues. The V gene end was trimmed by 0 bases and the J gene end by 4 bases; junction bases not matched to a gene: 5. The V gene's germline CDR1 is SGHDT and CDR2 YYEEEE. The CDR3 nucleotides read TGTGCCAGCAGCTTGGAGGGACTAGCGCCATCAGATACGCAGTATTTT. Encoded protein: CASSLEGLAPSDTQYF.

Only a few counts were recorded for this clone. This chain uses TRBV28 with TRBJ2-1, with D possibly being TRBD1 (6 bases). The CDR3 spans 15 residues. The germline CDR1 and CDR2 sequences are MDHEN and SYDVKM. Trimming took off 5 bases at V and 0 bases at J, with 11 bases between the two ends. CDR3 loop: CASSPPGVSYNEQFF. In DNA, the CDR3 is TGTGCCAGCAGTCCACCAGGGGTCTCCTACAATGAGCAGTTCTTC.

The chain couples TRBV5-1 to TRBJ2-5; TRBD2 aligns across 8 bases. Germline V gene data show CDR1 as SGHRS and CDR2 as YFSETQ. The CDR3 consists of 15 residues. J gave up 1 base and V 4 bases, and 6 bases lay outside the gene matches. The CDR3 protein is CASSGLGTSQETQYF. CDR3 DNA: TGCGCCAGCAGCGGCCTCGGGACTAGCCAAGAGACCCAGTACTTC.

This chain links TRBV7-6 with TRBJ2-7; 7 nucleotides line up with TRBD1. CDR1 and CDR2 (germline): SGHVS, FNYEAQ. The V gene end was trimmed by 5 bases and the J gene end by 6 bases; junction bases not matched to a gene: 13. The CDR3 has 15 residues. This CDR3 is CASSLDRETQGEQYF. The CDR3, as DNA: TGTGCCAGCAGCCTCGACAGGGAGACCCAGGGCGAGCAGTACTTC. The variable domain in full, completed from reference TRBV7-6 and TRBJ2-7, reads GAGVSQSPRYKVTKRGQDVALRCDPISGHVSLYWYRQALGQGPEFLTYFNYEAQQDKSGLPNDRFSAERPEGSISTLTIQRTEQRDSAMYRCASSLDRETQGEQYFGPGTRLTVT.